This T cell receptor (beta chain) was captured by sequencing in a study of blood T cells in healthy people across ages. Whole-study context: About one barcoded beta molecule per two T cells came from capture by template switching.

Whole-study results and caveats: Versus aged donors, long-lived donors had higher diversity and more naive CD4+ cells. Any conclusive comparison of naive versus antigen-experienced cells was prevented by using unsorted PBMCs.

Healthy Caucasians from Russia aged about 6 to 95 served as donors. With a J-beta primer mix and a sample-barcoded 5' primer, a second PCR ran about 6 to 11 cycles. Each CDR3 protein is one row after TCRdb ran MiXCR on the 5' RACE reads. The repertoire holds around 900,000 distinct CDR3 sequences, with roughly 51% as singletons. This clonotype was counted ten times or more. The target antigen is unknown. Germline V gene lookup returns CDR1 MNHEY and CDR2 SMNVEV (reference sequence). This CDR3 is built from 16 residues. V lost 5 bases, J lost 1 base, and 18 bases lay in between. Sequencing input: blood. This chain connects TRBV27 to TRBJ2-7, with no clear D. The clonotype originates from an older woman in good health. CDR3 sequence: CASSSFGVPPSYEQYF. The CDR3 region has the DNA TGTGCCAGCAGTAGTTTTGGAGTCCCCCCGTCCTACGAGCAGTACTTC.